The 15 T cell receptor beta chains given below trace back to one sample, sequenced in a study of cytomegalovirus exposure and HLA in healthy donors. Both 60 Vbeta primers and 13 Jbeta primers went into the PCR. TCRdb keeps only in-frame clones here, not all; method: immunoSEQ multiplex PCR. This repertoire shows approximately 190,000 clones, approximately 80% found once; its top ten account for around 3.5%. The specimen was PBMCs. These receptors were taken from a man aged 40-49 years in good health and CMV-seropositive.

The gene calls are TRBV30 and TRBJ2-5; TRBD1 is a possible D gene (6 bases). There are 14 residues in the CDR3. V shed 0 bases and J shed 1 base, with 9 bases lying between them. The germline V gene encodes CDR1 GTSNPN and CDR2 SVGIG (reference sequence). The CDR3: CAWSVGRGQETQYF. In DNA form, the CDR3 reads TGTGCCTGGAGTGTCGGCAGGGGCCAAGAGACCCAGTACTTC.

The chain couples TRBV5-1 to TRBJ1-2; 9 positions agree with TRBD1. CDR3 length: 13 residues. Losses at the gene ends were 4 bases for V and 6 bases for J; bases not matched to a gene: 4. The germline V gene has CDR1 SGHRS and CDR2 YFSETQ. In DNA form, the CDR3 reads TGCGCCAGCAGCCAACAGGGGGCAGATGGCTACACCTTC. It encodes CASSQQGADGYTF.

This clone is a singleton in its sample. The gene calls are TRBV15 and TRBJ2-5; no clear D gene. This CDR3 has 12 amino acids. Between the trimmed V and J ends, which lost 0 bases and 5 bases, there was a span of 4 bases. Germline CDR1 reads LNHNV; CDR2 reads YYDKDF (reference sequence). The CDR3 DNA is TGTGCCACCAGCAGAGATATGGAGACCCAGTACTTC. This gives the protein CATSRDMETQYF.

The chain employs TRBV9 and TRBJ2-3; maybe TRBD1 (6 bases). The CDR3 runs 15 residues. Germline CDR1 SGDLS, CDR2 YYNGEE. V dropped 4 bases and J dropped 0 bases, with 12 bases sitting between them. The DNA of the CDR3 is TGTGCCAGCAGCATTACAGGGATTAGCACAGATACGCAGTATTTT. Its protein is CASSITGISTDTQYF.

V is TRBV7-8 and J is TRBJ2-7; 8 nucleotides match TRBD1. Germline V gives CDR1 SGHVS, CDR2 FQNEAQ. CDR3 size: 13 residues. After removal of 2 bases from V and 6 bases from J, the junction contained 3 bases not matched to a gene. CDR3 in DNA: TGTGCCAGCAGCTTACAAACAGGGGGCGAGCAGTACTTC. This sequence encodes CASSLQTGGEQYF.

The CDR3 is CASSLSLGSGTGDTEAFF. The DNA for the CDR3 is TGTGCCAGCAGCTTATCCCTGGGCTCCGGGACAGGGGACACTGAAGCTTTCTTT. The chain joins TRBV5-8 to TRBJ1-1, with 10 bases fitting TRBD1. This CDR3 spans 18 amino acids. Trimming took 2 bases from V and 3 from J; bases not matched to a gene: 13. CDR1 SGHTS and CDR2 YDEGEE come from the germline V gene.

This clone was counted a single time. The chain is built from TRBV7-8 and TRBJ2-3; D unresolved. V lost 3 bases, J lost 6 bases, and 13 bases lay in between. This CDR3 contains 14 residues. CDR1 SGHVS and CDR2 FQNEAQ come from the germline V gene. The CDR3 bases are TGTGCCAGCAGCTTGACTCGGAGTATGGATACGCAGTATTTT. Translated, it gives CASSLTRSMDTQYF. The full variable domain, rest sourced from reference TRBV7-8 and TRBJ2-3, is GAGVSQSPRYKVAKRGQDVALRCDPISGHVSLFWYQQALGQGPEFLTYFQNEAQLDKSGLPSDRFFAERPEGSVSTLKIQRTQQEDSAVYLCASSLTRSMDTQYFGPGTRLTVL.

The rearrangement joins TRBV6-1 to TRBJ2-7; D possibly corresponds to TRBD2 (6 bases). The CDR3 contains 15 residues. V lost 5 bases and J 3 bases, leaving 17 bases between the germline ends. Germline V gene data show CDR1 as MNHNS and CDR2 as SASEGT. The CDR3 protein is CASSPRGGLGYEQYF. The CDR3 bases are TGTGCCAGCAGTCCCCGGGGAGGATTAGGCTACGAGCAGTACTTC.

V and J are TRBV5-1 and TRBJ2-7, with 10 bases that match TRBD1. From germline, CDR1 is SGHRS and CDR2 YFSETQ. V lost 0 bases, J lost 2 bases, and 2 bases stayed unmatched. CDR3 size: 15 residues. The CDR3 region is CASSLATGGPYEQYF. DNA of the CDR3: TGCGCCAGCAGCTTGGCGACAGGGGGCCCCTACGAGCAGTACTTC.

V usage is TRBV6-1 and J usage is TRBJ2-6, with D tentatively TRBD2 (5 bases). The germline V gene has CDR1 MNHNS and CDR2 SASEGT. This CDR3 contains 15 residues. V was clipped by 8 bases and J by 0 bases, with 11 bases between them. The CDR3 DNA is TGTGCCAGCTTCCCGGGGATCTCTGGGGCCAACGTCCTGACTTTC. Translation: CASFPGISGANVLTF.

CDR3 bases: TGCAGCGTTGGAGGTCCTGCCGATGAGCAGTTCTTC. This encodes CSVGGPADEQFF. The chain combines TRBV29-1 with TRBJ2-1; D remains unclear. The CDR3 contains 12 residues. Germline values: CDR1 SQVTM, CDR2 ANQGSEA. The V end lost 4 bases, the J end lost 8 bases, and 12 bases lay between the germline ends.

The gene calls are TRBV4-3 and TRBJ2-1; TRBD2 matches 7 bases. The germline gives CDR1 LGHNA, CDR2 YSLEER. V shed 1 base and J 5 bases; nucleotides not matched to a gene: 5. CDR3 length: 15 amino acids. This chain's CDR3 is CASSQATAGHNEQFF. CDR3 nucleotides: TGCGCCAGCAGCCAAGCTACAGCGGGGCACAATGAGCAGTTCTTC.

The gene calls are TRBV6-5 and TRBJ1-2, with a weak D call TRBD1 (6 bases). Germline V gives CDR1 MNHEY, CDR2 SVGAGI. The CDR3 sequence is 16 residues long. V was cut by 4 bases and J by 1 base, with 16 bases left in between. CDR3 sequence: CASSLEWDTINYGYTF. CDR3 bases: TGTGCCAGCAGTTTAGAATGGGACACAATTAACTATGGCTACACCTTC.

V gene TRBV4-2 combines with J gene TRBJ1-1; D is perhaps TRBD1 (6 bases). Trimming left V 9 bases short and J 5 bases short, with 16 bases between. This CDR3 is 13 amino acids long. CDR1 and CDR2 (germline): LGHNA, YNFKEQ. The CDR3 DNA follows: TGTGCCAGAGACCAACAGGGTAGGACTGAAGCTTTCTTT. This sequence encodes CARDQQGRTEAFF.

The chain is built from TRBV29-1 and TRBJ2-1; D ambiguous. Germline V gene data show CDR1 as SQVTM and CDR2 as ANQGSEA. The germline V and J ends were trimmed by 4 bases and 1 base, with 5 bases remaining between them. The length of the CDR3 is 12 residues. The CDR3, as DNA: TGCAGCGTTGGTGTATCCTACAATGAGCAGTTCTTC. This encodes CSVGVSYNEQFF.